This passage covers 14 T cell receptor beta chains from one sample sequenced in a study of T cells after yellow fever vaccination. Using its own MiXCR run on the 5' RACE reads, TCRdb lists one record per CDR3 protein. The repertoire holds around 180,000 distinct CDR3 sequences, with roughly 6.2% as singletons. The material was CD4+ T cells sorted from PBMCs, obtained on the day of the first yellow fever vaccination. These receptors originate from a young man who received the YFV17D yellow fever vaccine.

This clonotype was observed many times. The rearrangement joins TRBV2 to TRBJ2-4; 7 nucleotides agree with TRBD1. CDR1 and CDR2 from the germline V gene are SNHLY and FYNNEI. The V gene end was trimmed by 6 bases and the J gene end by 8 bases; junction bases not matched to a gene: 19. The CDR3 extends over 17 amino acids. This CDR3 is CASSDRTGSGQRDIQYF. Here the CDR3 DNA reads TGTGCCAGCAGCGACCGAACGGGGTCGGGACAGAGGGACATTCAGTACTTC.

This clonotype appeared many times. This chain uses TRBV5-1 with TRBJ2-1; unclear D gene. The CDR3 is 13 residues long. Germline assignment: CDR1 SGHRS and CDR2 YFSETQ. V gave up 3 bases and J gave up 10 bases, with 14 bases separating them. The chain's CDR3 is CASSWTLRSEQFF. CDR3 in DNA: TGCGCCAGCAGCTGGACCCTTAGGAGCGAGCAGTTCTTC.

The table lists this clonotype with many counts. The chain carries TRBV5-1 and TRBJ2-5, with TRBD2 identical over 11 bases. V lost 1 base, J lost 1 base, and 6 bases stayed unmatched. The CDR3 covers 17 residues. Germline CDR1 and CDR2: SGHRS and YFSETQ. The chain's CDR3 is CASSLTILAGAQETQYF. CDR3 bases: TGCGCCAGCAGCTTGACCATACTAGCGGGGGCCCAAGAGACCCAGTACTTC. The complete variable domain, with remaining parts taken from reference TRBV5-1 and TRBJ2-5, reads KAGVTQTPRYLIKTRGQQVTLSCSPISGHRSVSWYQQTPGQGLQFLFEYFSETQRNKGNFPGRFSGRQFSNSRSEMNVSTLELGDSALYLCASSLTILAGAQETQYFGPGTRLLVL.

The chain is built from TRBV4-2 and TRBJ2-1; D perhaps matches TRBD2 (7 bases). CDR1 and CDR2 (germline): LGHNA, YNFKEQ. The CDR3 has 15 residues. Trimming took 0 bases from V and 6 from J, leaving 12 bases between them. The CDR3 DNA is TGTGCCAGCAGCCAAGACCGGGGGGCCGCCAATGAGCAGTTCTTC. Translation: CASSQDRGAANEQFF.

There are a few counts of this clonotype. V is TRBV7-8 and J is TRBJ2-3, with D perhaps matching TRBD1 (5 bases). Germline V gives CDR1 SGHVS, CDR2 FQNEAQ. CDR3 length: 13 residues. V lost 6 bases and J lost 6, with 13 bases in between. Written as DNA, the CDR3 is TGTGCCAGCAGGAACAGGTTCGCTGATACGCAGTATTTT. Its translation: CASRNRFADTQYF.

This clonotype was picked up a small number of times. Here the CDR3 reads CASSLSSLGLEQFF. DNA for the CDR3: TGTGCCAGCAGCCTAAGCAGCCTAGGGTTAGAGCAGTTCTTC. V and J are TRBV3-1 and TRBJ2-1; D is unclear. The CDR3 loop spans 14 amino acids. Per germline, CDR1 LGHDT and CDR2 YNNKEL (reference sequence). V dropped 4 bases and J dropped 10 bases, with 17 bases sitting between them.

A few counts support this clonotype. The chain uses TRBV9 and TRBJ1-3; the D gene is possibly TRBD1 (5 bases). The CDR3 is 18 amino acids. Trimming shortened V by 4 bases and J by 3 bases, and 23 bases separated the two germline ends. Germline V CDR1 and CDR2: SGDLS, YYNGEE. The chain's CDR3 is CASSRTLRGTSGGNTIYF. DNA of the CDR3: TGTGCCAGCAGCCGGACCCTAAGAGGGACTTCCGGTGGAAACACCATATATTTT.

In this sample, this clonotype turned up many times. The chain joins TRBV20-1 to TRBJ2-4; TRBD1 is a possible D gene (6 bases). In germline, CDR1 is DFQATT, CDR2 SNEGSKA (reference sequence). The CDR3 has 14 amino acids. The V end was cut by 3 bases, the J end by 0 bases, with 9 bases between. CDR3 amino acids: CSARDRLAKNIQYF. The CDR3 nucleotides are TGCAGTGCTAGGGACAGATTAGCCAAAAACATTCAGTACTTC.

Turning to this clonotype: At one end, the junction sequence differs from germline, possibly due to a read error. The genes are TRBV6-5 and TRBJ2-5, with D maybe TRBD1 (5 bases). Looked up from germline, CDR1 is MNHEY and CDR2 is SVGAGI. CDR3 length: 12 amino acids. The CDR3 here is CASSYRGETLYF. CDR3 nucleotide sequence: TGTGCCAGCAGTTACAGGGGCGAGACCCTGTACTTC.

This clonotype was picked up many times. This chain uses TRBV2 with TRBJ2-3; D unclear. V was trimmed by 1 base and J by 2 bases, leaving 7 bases between them. The CDR3 has 14 amino acids. Germline V gene sequence: CDR1 SNHLY, CDR2 FYNNEI. CDR3 sequence: CASSEEQSTDTQYF. DNA of the CDR3: TGTGCCAGCAGTGAAGAGCAGTCCACAGATACGCAGTATTTT. Supplemented by reference TRBV2 and TRBJ2-3, the full variable domain reads EPEVTQTPSHQVTQMGQEVILRCVPISNHLYFYWYRQILGQKVEFLVSFYNNEISEKSEIFDDQFSVERPDGSNFTLKIRSTKLEDSAMYFCASSEEQSTDTQYFGPGTRLTVL.

This clonotype is medium-sized within its sample. The chain has TRBV4-1 and TRBJ1-2; 8 bases fit TRBD1. The CDR3 length is 13 residues. Germline V gives CDR1 MGHRA, CDR2 YSYEKL. With 4 bases clipped from V and 8 bases from J, the junction kept 6 bases outside the gene matches. CDR3 sequence (DNA): TGCGCCAGCAGCCGCGACAGGGGTGACGGCTACACCTTC. Amino acid sequence: CASSRDRGDGYTF.

This clonotype was observed a few times. A read error may produce the germline difference seen at one junction end. The chain has TRBV23-1 and TRBJ2-3; D not resolved. TRBV23-1 is noted as an ORF with a role that remains uncertain. The CDR3 length is 16 residues. The CDR3 spells CASSQSLAVSTDTQYF. CDR3 bases: TGTGCCAGCAGTCAATCCCTGGCAGTTAGCACAGATACGCAGTATTTT.

A few counts support this clonotype. The genes are TRBV12-3 or TRBV12-4 and TRBJ1-1; TRBD1 is a possible D gene (6 bases). V was pared by 3 bases and J by 10 bases, with 12 bases between. The length of the CDR3 is 12 residues. CDR3 nucleotide sequence: TGTGCCAGCAGTTTGGGGGCCAAAATAGCTTTCTTT. Translating it yields CASSLGAKIAFF.

This clonotype appeared many times. The chain has TRBV4-3 and TRBJ1-6; TRBD1 is a possible D gene (6 bases). In germline, CDR1 is LGHNA, CDR2 YSLEER. Deletions cut 3 bases from V and 8 bases from J, with 14 bases between. This CDR3 is 15 amino acids long. The CDR3 loop is CASSQGAFHDSPLHF. In DNA, the CDR3 is TGCGCCAGCAGCCAGGGGGCCTTCCACGATTCACCCCTCCACTTT.